Reported below is one T cell receptor (beta chain). This receptor's antigen is unknown. Base qualities are not recorded, but no much larger clone differs from it by a single base. The cohort consisted of hundreds of healthy bone marrow donors. At the time of sampling, all cohort members were nominally healthy, though unrecorded immune exposures were likely present. Of the approximately 700 cohort members, roughly 290 had a positive CMV serostatus and approximately 400 had a negative one, while no CMV serostatus was recorded for the donor. A peripheral blood sample was collected from each donor, and TCR beta sequencing was performed on peripheral blood mononuclear cells. The Qiagen DNeasy Blood Extraction Kit was used to extract genomic DNA from the blood cell samples. From the cysteine up to the phenylalanine, the CDR3 has a length of 18 residues. Left in the record is the CDR3 DNA by itself, 54 bases read in frame from the first base. The germline V end is reduced by 1 base and the J end by 1 base; junction bases left unmatched: 11. Reading the germline V gene gives CDR1 MNHNS and CDR2 SASEGT.

The sample is drawn from a study of cytomegalovirus exposure and HLA in healthy donors (dated by TCRdb to the late 2010s). Some background on the complete study: An earlier analysis of about 530 of the donors reported approximately 280 Gb of sequence data and roughly 120 million unique TCR beta sequences obtained from about 179 million T cells. An early release covering roughly 640 HLA-typed donors comprised about 300 gigabases of sequencing data and around 85 million unique TCR sequences. Of the approximately 400 genotyped donors, roughly 85% fell in the genetic ancestry cluster associated with self-reported Caucasian donors. The study aimed to test whether cataloging public T cell receptors could reveal signatures of past pathogen exposure. Using immunosequencing, the study profiled T cell repertoires from 666 subjects and related those repertoires to cytomegalovirus serostatus. A separate validation cohort of 100 to 150 different subjects was used in addition to the approximately 700-subject first cohort. To predict cytomegalovirus infection status, the study brought together high-throughput TCR immunosequencing, statistical association of individual TCRs with disease status, and machine learning. A later analysis re-analyzed previously published TCR beta repertoires from several hundred donors and added high-resolution HLA genotyping to study TCR occurrence patterns. Rather than using new phenotypic data, the later analysis identified candidate immune exposures from TCR beta sequences and from how often those sequences occurred across donors. An earlier analysis of 450 to 750 of the donors used high-throughput TCR beta sequencing to judge whether each TCR beta V gene segment behaved as functional or pseudogenic. Donor age, sex, ethnicity and CMV serostatus were compiled alongside the repertoire data. A later genetic analysis took genome-wide SNP genotypes for about 55% of the roughly 700 donors and used that subset as a discovery cohort. All discovery cohort repertoires had been generated on a single sequencing platform. Both class I and class II loci were covered by HLA typing, at four-digit resolution. Typing coverage varied by locus: about 620-630 donors for A, B, C, DRB1 and DQB1; more than 500 for DQA1; about 570 for DPA1; approximately 470 for DPB1. Roughly five DR-DQ haplotypes were handled as single units for association and clustering because linkage in the cohort was strong. On average, roughly 200,000 unique TCR beta nucleotide sequences were sequenced per donor among fewer than 500 genotyped donors of the cohort, with roughly 18% of those sequences being non-productive.

The library came from the immunoSEQ multiplex PCR assay. The multiplex PCR relied on a mix of 60 forward primers for TCR Vbeta segments and 13 reverse primers for TCR Jbeta segments. The CDR3 region of rearranged TCR beta genes was amplified from genomic DNA by a multiplex PCR assay. Amplified TCR beta libraries were sequenced as 87-base-pair reads on the Illumina HiSeq System. As for the authors' bioinformatics: A later analysis tallied 75 million to 95 million unique TCR beta chains across the 666 repertoires, and approximately 12 million of those chains were shared by two or more donors. Raw reads were error-corrected and collapsed into unique sequences with a nearest-neighbor algorithm that merged closely related sequences to remove PCR and sequencing errors. CDR3 sequences were aligned to IMGT reference sequences to assign V, D and J gene segments. For a sequence to be retained, a match of at least six nucleotides was required to both a V gene segment and a J gene segment. A rearrangement counted as productive if the CDR3 had no stop codons and remained in frame with V and J, and every other rearrangement counted as non-productive. Following IMGT convention, CDR3 was defined as the stretch from the second conserved V-encoded cysteine up to the conserved J-encoded phenylalanine. The earlier analysis of some 540 of the donors excluded any sequence lacking an unambiguous match to a single V gene segment. In an earlier analysis of approximately 550 of the donors, V segments were called functional above 56.7% productive rearrangements and were called segregating when the between-donor standard deviation exceeded 5%. A statistical classification framework was built to diagnose cytomegalovirus status from the catalog of TCR beta chain sequences. A later analysis assigned V and J genes by comparing TCR nucleotide sequences with IMGT/GENE-DB human TR gene sequences. The TCRdist pipeline was used in a later analysis to assign CDR3 sequences and most-parsimonious VDJ recombination scenarios. A later analysis defined each TCR beta chain by its CDR3 amino acid sequence plus V-gene family, and excluded reads lacking a unique V-gene family. To address suspected cross-contamination and a sequencing artifact, a later analysis removed 550 to 750 highly shared, low-generation-probability nucleotide sequences. In a later analysis, a clonal expansion index was calculated for each public chain from normalized within-repertoire ranks of inferred template counts. Generation probabilities in a later analysis came from a VDJ recombination model fitted to out-of-frame rearrangements, and those results were checked against IGoR. A later analysis scored TCR-TCR, TCR-HLA and TCR-CMV co-occurrence with hypergeometric tests, applying a repertoire-size bias correction to TCR pairs. A later analysis estimated false discovery rates by permuting HLA or CMV assignments 20 times. A later analysis grouped co-occurring TCRs with DBSCAN, adding TCRdist sequence similarity when clustering within HLA-allele-positive subsets. For co-occurrence clustering, repertoires with fewer than 30,000 or more than 120,000 public chains were excluded, along with 4 to 6 repertoires with anomalous nucleotide sharing. This immuneACCESS table, as held by TCRdb, lists in-frame sequences with V and J called but not all clones. Of the missing ones, under half trace to an unresolved V gene in checked studies; the others have no known cause. That table supplies the V and J calls and clone size; D and trimming were determined from the DNA. Here the sample has 85,000 to 100,000 clones; around 59% occur a single time. The top ten constitute around 2.5% of the sample.

What the research found in general, with its limitations: An association between a missense DCLRE1C variant and V-gene and J-gene trimming of TCR beta chains was found in a later genetic analysis and replicated in an independent cohort. At a false discovery rate of 0.05, a later analysis linked 15,000 to 20,000 TCR beta sequences to specific HLA alleles. According to a later analysis, TCR association rates differed among HLA loci, with DRB1 alleles showing the most associated TCRs and HLA-C alleles showing the fewest. A later analysis found that HLA-associated TCR beta chains were more clonally expanded and had lower generation probabilities than equally common non-associated chains. Linkage disequilibrium might explain the correlated functional status among segregating V segments, but an unknown experimental factor could not be excluded. Some IMGT-functional V segments, including TRBV6-2 and TRBV6-3, could not be told apart with the 87-base-pair reads, so those segments were excluded. Over 15 rarely observed V segments, including chromosome 9 orphons, were excluded from the earlier analysis of a few hundred of the donors because counts were too low. In this cohort, only TCR beta chains were sequenced, and detectable features were limited by the absence of alpha or paired-chain data. The authors suggested that the approach could potentially be extended to other disease states and immunological phenotypes. When HLA alleles, especially DR and DQ, strongly co-occurred, attributing TCR associations to individual alleles was difficult. Because some donors lacked HLA typing at each locus, the association tests relied only on the typed subset. In the study, 150 to 200 TCR beta chains were listed as associated with cytomegalovirus. A later genetic analysis reported fewer N-insertions in productive TCRs among donors in an Asian-associated ancestry cluster than the roughly 650-donor mean. Most TCR sequences were observed very rarely across donors, whereas some public TCRs were present in many individuals. Presence/absence analyses assumed roughly uniform sequencing depth across donors, an assumption that may not hold. In a later analysis, most CMV-associated TCR beta chains were found to appear HLA-restricted, with HLA associations seemingly driven largely by CMV exposure. In vitro tests confirmed that a few of the cytomegalovirus-associated TCR beta chains recognize cytomegalovirus antigens. Immune exposure information for the cohort was limited to CMV serostatus. A further reported finding was that TCR beta sequences accurately predicted the HLA-A and HLA-B alleles for most subjects in the first cohort. A group of highly shared sequence variants was considered likely to be a technical artifact of the sequencing pipeline. Cytomegalovirus status was reported to be diagnosed by the classifier with high specificity and sensitivity in both the original and validation cohorts. Several of the top co-occurrence clusters appeared to be linked to parvovirus B19, influenza, CMV and Epstein-Barr virus, according to a later analysis. In an earlier analysis of approximately 600 of the donors, most TCR beta V segments were observed in productive rearrangements about 87% or about 30% of the time, broadly matching IMGT annotations.

Sequenced input: PBMCs. This TCR derives from a human donor in good health. Here the chain combines TRBV6-1 and TRBJ2-7, with 9 bases in between that match TRBD2. The CDR3 has the sequence CASSEVISGGAGSYEQYF. The bases read TGTGCCAGCAGTGAAGTGATTAGCGGGGGCGCGGGGTCCTACGAGCAGTACTTC.